This TCR beta chain was captured by sequencing in a study of blood T cell repertoires in COVID-19. The wider study: The study drew acute and convalescent COVID-19 samples from the United States, Italy and Spain. T cells, B-cell-depleted T cells, or PBMCs provided the cDNA or gDNA that served as material.

Using immunoSEQ multiplex PCR, the repertoire was profiled, and TCRdb retains in-frame clones only, with some absent. The sample carries about 160,000 clones, about 90% recorded once. V lost 8 bases, J lost 6 bases, and 7 bases stayed unmatched. This CDR3 is built from 15 residues. Germline V gene data show CDR1 as SNHLY and CDR2 as FYNNEI. This clonotype originated in a man between 25 and 39 years old with COVID-19, enrolled during active disease. The V call is TRBV2, the J call TRBJ2-1; TRBD2 aligns across 13 bases. The sequencing sample was made of peripheral blood. The CDR3 DNA reads as TGTGCCAGCCGGGGGAGGACTAGCGGGAGCAATGAGCAGTTCTTC. Amino acids: CASRGRTSGSNEQFF.